The clone carrying this T cell receptor beta chain was counted only a few times. The antigen remains unidentified. This record belongs to a study of identical twins. Study findings and constraints: Analyses based on zero insertions could be partly confounded by invariant MAIT and iNKT cells.

The germline gives CDR1 SGHVS, CDR2 FQNEAQ. Trimming took 3 bases from V and 1 from J, leaving 9 bases between them. This CDR3 region has 14 residues. TCRdb used MiXCR to reprocess the 5' RACE reads, holding one entry per CDR3 protein. The sample includes some 760,000 distinct CDR3 sequences, about 18% of them seen just once. A further study also used this sample, focusing on T cells expressing NK-cell markers.

The sample taken for sequencing was PBMCs. The receptor's source is a woman under 30 in good health. The chain is built from TRBV7-8 and TRBJ1-2, with a possible D match to TRBD1 (5 bases). The CDR3 DNA follows: TGTGCCAGCAGCTTTGACAGTATTAACTATGGCTACACCTTC. Translation: CASSFDSINYGYTF.